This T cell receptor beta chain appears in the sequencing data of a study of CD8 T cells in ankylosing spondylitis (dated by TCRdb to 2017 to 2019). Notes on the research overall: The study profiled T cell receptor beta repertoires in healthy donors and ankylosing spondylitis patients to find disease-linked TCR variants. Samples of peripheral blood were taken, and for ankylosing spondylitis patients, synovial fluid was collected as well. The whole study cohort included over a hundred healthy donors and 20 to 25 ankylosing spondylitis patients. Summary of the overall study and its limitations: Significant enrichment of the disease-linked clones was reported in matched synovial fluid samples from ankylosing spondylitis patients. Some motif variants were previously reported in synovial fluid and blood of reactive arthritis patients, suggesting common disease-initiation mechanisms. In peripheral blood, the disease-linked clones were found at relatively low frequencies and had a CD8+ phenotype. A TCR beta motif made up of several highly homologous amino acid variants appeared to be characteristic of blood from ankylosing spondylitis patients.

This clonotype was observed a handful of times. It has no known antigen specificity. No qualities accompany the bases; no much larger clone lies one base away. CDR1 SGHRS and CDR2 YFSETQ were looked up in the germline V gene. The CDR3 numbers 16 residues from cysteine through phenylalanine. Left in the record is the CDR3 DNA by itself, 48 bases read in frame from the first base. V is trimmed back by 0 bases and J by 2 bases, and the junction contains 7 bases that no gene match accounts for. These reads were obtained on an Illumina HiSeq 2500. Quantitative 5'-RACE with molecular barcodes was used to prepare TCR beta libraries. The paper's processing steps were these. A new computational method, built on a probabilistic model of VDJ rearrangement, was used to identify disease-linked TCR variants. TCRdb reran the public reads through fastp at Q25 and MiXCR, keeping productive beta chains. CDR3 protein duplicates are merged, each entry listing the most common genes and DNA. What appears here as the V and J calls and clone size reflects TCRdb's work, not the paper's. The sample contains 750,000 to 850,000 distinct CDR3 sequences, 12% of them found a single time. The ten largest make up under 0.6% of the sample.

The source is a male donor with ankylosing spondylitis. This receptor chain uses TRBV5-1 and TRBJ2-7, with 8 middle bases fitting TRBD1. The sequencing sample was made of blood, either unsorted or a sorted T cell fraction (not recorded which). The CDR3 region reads CASSLGPGQGAYEQYF. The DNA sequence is TGCGCCAGCAGCTTGGGTCCCGGACAGGGAGCCTACGAGCAGTACTTC.